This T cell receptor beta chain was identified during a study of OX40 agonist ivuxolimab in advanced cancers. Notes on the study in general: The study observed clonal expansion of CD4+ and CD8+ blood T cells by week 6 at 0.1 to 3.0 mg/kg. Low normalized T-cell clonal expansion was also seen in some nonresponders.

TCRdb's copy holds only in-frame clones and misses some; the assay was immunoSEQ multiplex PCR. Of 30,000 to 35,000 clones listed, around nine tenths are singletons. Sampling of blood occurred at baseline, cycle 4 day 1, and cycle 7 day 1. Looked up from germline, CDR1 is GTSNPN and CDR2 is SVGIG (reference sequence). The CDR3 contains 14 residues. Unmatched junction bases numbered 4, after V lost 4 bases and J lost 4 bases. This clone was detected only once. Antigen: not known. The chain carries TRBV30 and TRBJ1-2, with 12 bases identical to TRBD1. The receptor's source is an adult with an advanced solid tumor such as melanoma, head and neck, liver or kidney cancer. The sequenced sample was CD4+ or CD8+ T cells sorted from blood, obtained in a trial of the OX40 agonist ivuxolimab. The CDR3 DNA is TGTGCCTGGACCGGGACAGGGGGCATCTATGGCTACACCTTC. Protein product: CAWTGTGGIYGYTF.